This TCR beta chain was identified in a study of post-analysis software for immune sequencing data. Study-wide points: Elevated frequency relative to controls characterized roughly five TRBV segments in patients, TRBV5-6, TRBV5-1 and TRBV20-1 among them.

Unique molecular identifiers were carried by the TCR beta cDNA libraries. TCRdb processed the PCR reads anew with MiXCR; each CDR3 protein has one entry. Of 350,000 to 450,000 distinct CDR3 sequences in the sample, 30% to 40% were seen once. The table lists this clonotype with a few counts. The antigen is unknown. The trim removed 5 bases at V and 2 bases at J, leaving 5 bases unmatched. In germline, CDR1 is DFQATT, CDR2 SNEGSKA (reference sequence). The CDR3 has 14 residues. The sequence was collected from a girl aged 2-10 years with multiple sclerosis. Sequenced material: blood. The chain joins TRBV20-1 to TRBJ2-3; 9 positions agree with TRBD2. The CDR3 reads CSAPQREDTDTQYF. DNA of the CDR3: TGCAGTGCTCCCCAGCGGGAGGACACAGATACGCAGTATTTT.